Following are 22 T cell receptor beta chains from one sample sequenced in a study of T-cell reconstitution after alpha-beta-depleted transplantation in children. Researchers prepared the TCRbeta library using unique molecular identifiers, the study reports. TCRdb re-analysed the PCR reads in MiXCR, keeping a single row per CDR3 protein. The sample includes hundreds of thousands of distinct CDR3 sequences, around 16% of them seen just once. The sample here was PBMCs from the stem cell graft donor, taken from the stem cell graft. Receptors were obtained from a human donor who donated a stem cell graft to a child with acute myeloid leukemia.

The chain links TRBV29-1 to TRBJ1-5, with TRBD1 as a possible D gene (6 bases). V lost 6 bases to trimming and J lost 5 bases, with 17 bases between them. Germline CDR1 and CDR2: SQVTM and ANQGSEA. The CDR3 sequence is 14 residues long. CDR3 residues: CSVLQGKRDQPQHF. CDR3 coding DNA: TGCAGCGTCCTGCAGGGGAAGAGGGATCAGCCCCAGCATTTT.

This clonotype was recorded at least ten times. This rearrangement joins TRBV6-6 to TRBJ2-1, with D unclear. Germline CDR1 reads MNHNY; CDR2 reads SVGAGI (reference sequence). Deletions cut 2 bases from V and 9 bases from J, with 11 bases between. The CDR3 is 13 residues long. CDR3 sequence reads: CASSYLFFSEQFF. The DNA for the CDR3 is TGTGCCAGCAGTTACCTTTTTTTTAGTGAGCAGTTCTTC.

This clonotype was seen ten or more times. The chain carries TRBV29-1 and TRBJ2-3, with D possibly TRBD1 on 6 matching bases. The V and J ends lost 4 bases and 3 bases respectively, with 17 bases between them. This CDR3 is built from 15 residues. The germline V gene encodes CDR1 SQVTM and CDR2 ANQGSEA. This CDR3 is CSVVPIRGPTDTQYF. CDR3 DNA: TGCAGCGTTGTGCCCATCAGGGGCCCGACAGATACGCAGTATTTT.

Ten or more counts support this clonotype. Written as DNA, the CDR3 is TGTGCCAGCAGCTCGGGGCTTACAGCCCGCTACGAGCAGTACTTC. Its translation: CASSSGLTARYEQYF. The V and J genes are TRBV7-2 and TRBJ2-7; D might be TRBD1 or TRBD2, each matching 5 bases. The germline V and J ends were trimmed by 4 bases and 3 bases, with 16 bases remaining between them. Germline V CDR1 and CDR2: SGHTA, FQGNSA. The CDR3 is 15 amino acids.

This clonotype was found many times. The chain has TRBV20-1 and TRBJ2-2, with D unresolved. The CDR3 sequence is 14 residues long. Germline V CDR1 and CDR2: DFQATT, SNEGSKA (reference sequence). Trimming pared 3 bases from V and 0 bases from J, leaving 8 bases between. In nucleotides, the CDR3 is TGCAGTGCTAGGCTCTACACGAACACCGGGGAGCTGTTTTTT. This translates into CSARLYTNTGELFF.

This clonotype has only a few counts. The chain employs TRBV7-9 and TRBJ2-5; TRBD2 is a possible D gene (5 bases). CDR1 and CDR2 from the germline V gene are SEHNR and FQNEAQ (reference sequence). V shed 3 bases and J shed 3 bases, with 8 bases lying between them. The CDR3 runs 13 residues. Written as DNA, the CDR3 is TGTGCCAGCAGCTTTGACGGGAAAGAGACCCAGTACTTC. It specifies CASSFDGKETQYF.

The CDR3 nucleotides read TGCAGTGCTAGAGACCCGACGGGAAAAGAGACCCAGTACTTC. Amino acids: CSARDPTGKETQYF. The V and J genes are TRBV20-1 and TRBJ2-5, with TRBD2 as a possible D gene (5 bases). V was clipped by 0 bases and J by 3 bases, with 11 bases between them. Germline CDR1 reads DFQATT; CDR2 reads SNEGSKA (reference sequence). The CDR3 runs 14 residues.

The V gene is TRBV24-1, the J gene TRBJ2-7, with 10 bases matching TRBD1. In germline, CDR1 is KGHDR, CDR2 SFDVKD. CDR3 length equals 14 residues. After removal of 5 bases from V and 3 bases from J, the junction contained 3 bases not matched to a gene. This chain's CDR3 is CATSVRDRGYEQYV. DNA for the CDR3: TGTGCCACCAGTGTGCGGGACAGGGGCTACGAGCAGTACGTC.

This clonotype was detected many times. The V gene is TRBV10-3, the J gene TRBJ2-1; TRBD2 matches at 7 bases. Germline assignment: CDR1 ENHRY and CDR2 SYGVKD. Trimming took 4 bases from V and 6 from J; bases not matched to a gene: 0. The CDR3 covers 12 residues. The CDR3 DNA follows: TGTGCCATCAGTGGCGGGGGCAATGAGCAGTTCTTC. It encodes CAISGGGNEQFF.

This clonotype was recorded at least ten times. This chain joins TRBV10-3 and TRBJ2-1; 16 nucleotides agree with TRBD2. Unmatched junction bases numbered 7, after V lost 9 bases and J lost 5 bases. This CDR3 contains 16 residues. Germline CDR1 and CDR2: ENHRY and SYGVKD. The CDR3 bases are TGTGCCATAGGGACTAGCGGGGGGGCGGTCAACAATGAGCAGTTCTTC. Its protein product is CAIGTSGGAVNNEQFF.

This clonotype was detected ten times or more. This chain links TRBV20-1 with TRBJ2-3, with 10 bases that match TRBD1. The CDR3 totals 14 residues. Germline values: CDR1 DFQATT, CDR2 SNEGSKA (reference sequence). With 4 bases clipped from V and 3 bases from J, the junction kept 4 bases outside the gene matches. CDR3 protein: CSAMPGQGTDTQYF. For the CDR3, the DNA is TGCAGTGCTATGCCGGGACAGGGGACAGATACGCAGTATTTT.

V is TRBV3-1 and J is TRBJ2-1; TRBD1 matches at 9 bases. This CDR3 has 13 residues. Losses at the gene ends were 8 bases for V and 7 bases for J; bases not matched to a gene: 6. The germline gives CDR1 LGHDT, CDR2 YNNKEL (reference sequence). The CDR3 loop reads CASWDRVRNEQFF. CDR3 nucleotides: TGTGCCAGCTGGGACAGGGTGAGGAATGAGCAGTTCTTC.

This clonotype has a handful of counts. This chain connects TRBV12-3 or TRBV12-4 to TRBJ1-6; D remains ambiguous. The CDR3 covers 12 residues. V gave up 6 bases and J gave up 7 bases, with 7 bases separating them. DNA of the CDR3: TGTGCCAGCAGGAACAGAAATTCACCCCTCCACTTT. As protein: CASRNRNSPLHF.

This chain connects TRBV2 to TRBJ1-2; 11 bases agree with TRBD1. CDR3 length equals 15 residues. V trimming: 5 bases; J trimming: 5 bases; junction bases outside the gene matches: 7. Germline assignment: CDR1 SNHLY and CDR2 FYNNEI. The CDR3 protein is CASSRDRGSWYGYTF. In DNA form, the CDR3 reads TGTGCCAGCAGTCGGGACAGGGGGAGTTGGTATGGCTACACCTTC. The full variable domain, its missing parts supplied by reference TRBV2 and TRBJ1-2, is EPEVTQTPSHQVTQMGQEVILRCVPISNHLYFYWYRQILGQKVEFLVSFYNNEISEKSEIFDDQFSVERPDGSNFTLKIRSTKLEDSAMYFCASSRDRGSWYGYTFGSGTRLTVV.

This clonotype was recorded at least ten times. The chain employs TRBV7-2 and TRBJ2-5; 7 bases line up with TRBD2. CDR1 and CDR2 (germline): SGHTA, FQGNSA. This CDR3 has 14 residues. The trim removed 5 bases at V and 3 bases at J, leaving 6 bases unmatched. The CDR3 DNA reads TGTGCCAGCAGCACCTTTGGGGGGGAAGAGACCCAGTACTTC. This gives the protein CASSTFGGEETQYF.

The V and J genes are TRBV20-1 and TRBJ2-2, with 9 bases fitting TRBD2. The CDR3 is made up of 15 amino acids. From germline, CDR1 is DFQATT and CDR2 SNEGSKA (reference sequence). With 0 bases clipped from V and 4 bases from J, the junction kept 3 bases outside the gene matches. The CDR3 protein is CSARDEAGGTGELFF. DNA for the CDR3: TGCAGTGCTAGAGATGAAGCGGGGGGCACCGGGGAGCTGTTTTTT.

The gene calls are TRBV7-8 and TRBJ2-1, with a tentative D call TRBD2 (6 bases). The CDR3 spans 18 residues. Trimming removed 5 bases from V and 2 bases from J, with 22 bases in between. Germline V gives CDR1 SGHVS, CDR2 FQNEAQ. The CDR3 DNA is TGTGCCAGCAGCCTTAGCGCGGGGACCACTAAAACCTACAATGAGCAGTTCTTC. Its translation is CASSLSAGTTKTYNEQFF.

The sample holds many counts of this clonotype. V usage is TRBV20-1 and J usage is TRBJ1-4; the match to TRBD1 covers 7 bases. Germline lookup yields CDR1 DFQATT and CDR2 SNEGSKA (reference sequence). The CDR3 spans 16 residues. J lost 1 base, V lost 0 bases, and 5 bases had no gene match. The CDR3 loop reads CSARDLGGETNEKLFF. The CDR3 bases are TGCAGTGCTAGAGATCTAGGGGGCGAAACTAATGAAAAACTGTTTTTT.

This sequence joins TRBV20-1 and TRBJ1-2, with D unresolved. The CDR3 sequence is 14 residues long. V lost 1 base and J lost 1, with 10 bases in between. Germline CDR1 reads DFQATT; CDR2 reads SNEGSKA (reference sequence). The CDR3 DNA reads TGCAGTGCTAGAGCAGGCGGAGATAACTATGGCTACACCTTC. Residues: CSARAGGDNYGYTF.

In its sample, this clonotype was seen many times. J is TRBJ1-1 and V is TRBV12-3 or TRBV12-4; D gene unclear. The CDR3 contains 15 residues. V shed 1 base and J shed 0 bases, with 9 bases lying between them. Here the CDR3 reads CASSLGTPMNTEAFF. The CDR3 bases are TGTGCCAGCAGTTTAGGGACCCCTATGAACACTGAAGCTTTCTTT.

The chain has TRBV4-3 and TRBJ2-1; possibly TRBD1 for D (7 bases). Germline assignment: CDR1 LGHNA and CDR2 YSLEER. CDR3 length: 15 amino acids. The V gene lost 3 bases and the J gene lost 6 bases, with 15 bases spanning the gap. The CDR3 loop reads CASSHPRGVPNEQFF. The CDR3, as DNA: TGCGCCAGCAGCCATCCCAGGGGGGTCCCCAATGAGCAGTTCTTC.

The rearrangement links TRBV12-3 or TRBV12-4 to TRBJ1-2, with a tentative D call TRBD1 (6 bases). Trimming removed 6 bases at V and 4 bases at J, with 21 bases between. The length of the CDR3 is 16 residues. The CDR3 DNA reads TGTGCCAGCAGACGGGGGCTAGAGGGACACAGCTATGGCTACACCTTC. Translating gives CASRRGLEGHSYGYTF.